This T cell receptor beta chain was documented in a study of blood T cell repertoires in COVID-19. Trimming removed 0 bases from V and 8 bases from J; junction bases left unmatched: 14. Germline CDR1 reads LGHDT; CDR2 reads YNNKEL (reference sequence). The length of the CDR3 is 17 residues. Using immunoSEQ multiplex PCR, the repertoire was profiled, and TCRdb retains in-frame clones only, with some absent. This sample has around 340,000 clones; approximately 91% occur once, and the top ten carry 0.85% to 1.3%. Participants classified as exposed had met a COVID-19 case within 2 weeks before study entry.

V is TRBV3-1 (or the pseudogene TRBV3-2) and J is TRBJ1-2; 8 bases fit TRBD1. The TCR originated in a woman aged 25-40 years who had been exposed to COVID-19. What was sequenced was PBMCs or T cells enriched from blood (not recorded which). Here the CDR3 reads CASSQDLGSWTGRGYTF. Written as DNA, the CDR3 is TGTGCCAGCAGCCAAGATCTTGGATCTTGGACAGGGCGAGGCTACACCTTC.